The T cell receptor (beta chain) under discussion was sequenced for a study of technical replicates of blood from several donors. Assay: immunoSEQ multiplex PCR; the TCRdb copy retains only in-frame clones and omits some. The repertoire holds 100,000 or so clones, 96% seen once, with about 0.36% in the top ten. CDR3 size: 12 residues. V lost 5 bases, J lost 4 bases, and 8 bases lay in between. The germline V gene has CDR1 LNHDA and CDR2 SQIVND (reference sequence). J is TRBJ1-2 and V is TRBV19; D gene ambiguous. Material: T cells isolated from PBMCs. The source is a human donor in good health. CDR3 nucleotide sequence: TGTGCCAGTAGTGCTACAGTCTATGGCTACACCTTC. Encoded protein: CASSATVYGYTF.